This T cell receptor beta chain was retrieved from a study of identical twins (dated by TCRdb to about 2016). As for the study more broadly: TCR alpha and beta repertoires from monozygotic twins, unrelated adults of various ages and cord blood were deep-sequenced to test whether fetal clonotypes persist. To rule out contamination, the twin experiments were replicated at different times with different library preparation protocols. Here is what the overall study found, with its caveats: Out-of-frame TCR alpha sharing in monozygotic twins was systematically underestimated by recombination models, whereas sharing between unrelated individuals was in agreement with the recombination models. Compared with coincidental sharing between unrelated individuals, out-of-frame TCR alpha sequences shared between twins showed an excess of sequences with low generation probability. Invariant T cells such as MAIT and iNKT could partly confound zero-insertion analyses, although diverse VJ usage argued against such confounding for most clonotypes. In beta out-of-frame sequences, excess twin sharing was weaker, because having fewer shared sequences lowered the signal-to-noise ratio. Conclusions relied on cross-sectional statistical analysis, since the same donors could not be followed over many years. Abundant cord blood beta clonotypes carried fewer insertions; young adult naive repertoires showed a weaker similar trend, while memory repertoires showed none.

The germline ends are 11 bases apart after V is trimmed by 2 bases and J by 2 bases. The CDR3 sequence holds 15 residues, the cysteine and phenylalanine included. The sequence is cut down to CDR3 DNA, 45 bases in frame from base 1. The CDR1 and CDR2 encoded by the germline V gene are SNHLY and FYNNEI. The library was generated by 5' RACE. Sequencing was performed on an Illumina HiSeq 2000. A universal primer binding site was added through template switching, and the final cDNA carried a unique molecular identifier so that TCR cDNA molecules could be counted accurately. Specific primers in the conserved constant-segment region were used to synthesize first-strand cDNA for TCR alpha and beta chains. To control for contamination, each cDNA library was double barcoded with a SMART-Mk sample barcode plus Illumina barcodes. TruSeq adapter sequences along with Illumina sample barcodes were introduced in two successive PCR steps. Sequencing of the TCR alpha and beta cDNA libraries was done on the Illumina HiSeq platform using custom primers. The original methods were these. MiGEC processed the raw reads to extract unique molecular identifiers, while MiXCR was used to determine the CDR3 positions. For each individual, recombination models were inferred using an EM algorithm with the repgenHMM and IGoR tools. The tcR package in R was used for shared clonotype analysis, with sharing normalized by the product of cloneset sizes. To study raw recombination without the effects of thymic and clonal selection, out-of-frame nonproductive sequences were analyzed. The raw public data were reprocessed by TCRdb itself: fastp quality trimming at Q25, MiXCR clonotype calling, in-frame beta chains only. Each record represents a unique CDR3 protein, reported with the most common genes and DNA among its rows. The V and J calls were determined by TCRdb, not by the authors. The sample contains about 530,000 distinct CDR3 sequences, 20% to 25% of them found a single time. The ten most abundant clones make up around 0.47% of the sample.

Only healthy Caucasian donors were included. Three pairs of female monozygotic twins, all aged about 18 to 30 years, were included in the twin cohort. Positive isolation kits from Invitrogen were used to isolate CD4+ and CD8+ T cell populations. This clonotype was observed a handful of times. Its recognized antigen is unknown. Qualities for individual bases were not recorded, and no much larger clone is one base off. These data also featured in a second study, about yellow fever vaccine responses in identical twins. According to the second study: According to the authors, in identical twins the way T cells responded to vaccination appeared partly convergent and partly personalized. The study precisely tracked vaccine-responding T cell clones in identical twins.

What was sequenced was CD4+ T cells sorted from blood. This sequence was found in a woman aged 18-35 years in good health. Recombination linked TRBV2 to TRBJ2-3; a weak D assignment points to TRBD2 (5 bases agree). The CDR3 region: CASSETGVITDTQYF. The sequenced DNA is TGTGCCAGCAGTGAAACCGGGGTGATCACAGATACGCAGTATTTT. The CDR3, completed at both ends by the reference TRBV2 and TRBJ2-3 genes, gives the full variable domain EPEVTQTPSHQVTQMGQEVILRCVPISNHLYFYWYRQILGQKVEFLVSFYNNEISEKSEIFDDQFSVERPDGSNFTLKIRSTKLEDSAMYFCASSETGVITDTQYFGPGTRLTVL.